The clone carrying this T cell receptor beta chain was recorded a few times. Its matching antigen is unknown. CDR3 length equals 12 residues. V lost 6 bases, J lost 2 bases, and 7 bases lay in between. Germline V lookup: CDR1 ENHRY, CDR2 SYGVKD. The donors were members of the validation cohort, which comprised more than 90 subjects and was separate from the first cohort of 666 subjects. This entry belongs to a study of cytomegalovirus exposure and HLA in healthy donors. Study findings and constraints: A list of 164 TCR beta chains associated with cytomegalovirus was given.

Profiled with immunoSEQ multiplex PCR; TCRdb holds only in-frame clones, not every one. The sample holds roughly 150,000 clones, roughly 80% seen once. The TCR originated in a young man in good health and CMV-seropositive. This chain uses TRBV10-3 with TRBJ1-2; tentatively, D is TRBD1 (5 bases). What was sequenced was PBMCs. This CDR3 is CAIRGGNYGYTF. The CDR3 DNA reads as TGTGCCATCAGGGGGGGAAACTATGGCTACACCTTC.